A selection of T cell receptor beta chains follows, all from one sample in a study of blood T cell repertoires in COVID-19. This table comes from immunoSEQ multiplex PCR, and its TCRdb copy is limited to in-frame clones, with some not included. The repertoire includes tens of thousands of clones, 79% of them detected once, and more than 25% sits in the top ten. The specimen was peripheral blood. All receptors come from a man between 60 and 70 years old with active or convalescent COVID-19. Each CDR3 is given with its conserved first and last residue. A D gene is named only where the DNA matches it firmly. Expanded clones are given a class, and other clones once, few, many or no size at all.

DNA: TGTGCCAGCAGTGAGGCAGTTTCCTCTGGAAACACCATATATTTT
CDR3: CASSEAVSSGNTIYF
size: NA
V: TRBV25-1
D: NA
J: TRBJ1-3

DNA: TGTGCCAGCGGGGGATGGACAGCCTACGAGCAGTACTTC
CDR3: CASGGWTAYEQYF
size: once
V: TRBV6-5
D: NA
J: TRBJ2-7

DNA: TGTGCCAGCAGTCGGGACAGGGGTTCGTTTGGCTACACCTTC
CDR3: CASSRDRGSFGYTF
size: NA
V: TRBV3-1/TRBV3-2
D: TRBD1
J: TRBJ1-2

DNA: TGTGCCAGCAGCTCGGGGCGGGCAGGGGTCATTGAAGCTTTCTTT
CDR3: CASSSGRAGVIEAFF
size: NA
V: TRBV7-2
D: NA
J: TRBJ1-1

DNA: TGCGCCAGCAGCCGACCCCTGACCGGGTTAAACTATGGCTACACCTTC
CDR3: CASSRPLTGLNYGYTF
size: NA
V: TRBV5-1
D: NA
J: TRBJ1-2

DNA: TGTGCCACCAGCGGACCACTAGCGGGGGGGCTGGAGACCCAGTACTTC
CDR3: CATSGPLAGGLETQYF
size: NA
V: TRBV15
D: TRBD2
J: TRBJ2-5

DNA: TGTGCCAGCAGTACCGGGACAGGGACCTCACCCCTCCACTTT
CDR3: CASSTGTGTSPLHF
size: NA
V: TRBV7-3
D: TRBD1
J: TRBJ1-6

DNA: TGTGCCAGCAGCCAAGAGTTCGGTTTAACTAATGAAAAACTGTTTTTT
CDR3: CASSQEFGLTNEKLFF
size: NA
V: TRBV4-2
D: NA
J: TRBJ1-4

DNA: TGTGCCAGCAGTTTCAAGGACCCCCGGGGAGAAAAACTGTTTTTT
CDR3: CASSFKDPRGEKLFF
size: NA
V: TRBV27
D: NA
J: TRBJ1-4

DNA: TGTGCCAGCAGCCAAGCATTCACAGGGGGGAACACTGAAGCTTTCTTT
CDR3: CASSQAFTGGNTEAFF
size: NA
V: TRBV3-1/TRBV3-2
D: TRBD1
J: TRBJ1-1

DNA: TGTGCCAGCAGGGCCGGGACTAGCGGTCCCGGGCCCCAGTACTTC
CDR3: CASRAGTSGPGPQYF
size: NA
V: TRBV2
D: TRBD2
J: TRBJ2-5

DNA: TGTGCCAGCAGCTTCGGGAGCGGGTCCTACGAGCAGTACTTC
CDR3: CASSFGSGSYEQYF
size: NA
V: TRBV7-3
D: NA
J: TRBJ2-7

DNA: TGTGCCATCAGTGAACGGCAGGACTCCTACGAGCAGTACTTC
CDR3: CAISERQDSYEQYF
size: few
V: TRBV10-3
D: NA
J: TRBJ2-7

DNA: TGCGCCAGTCAGCGGACAGGGGGCCGGTACGAGCAGTACTTC
CDR3: CASQRTGGRYEQYF
size: NA
V: TRBV4-1
D: TRBD1
J: TRBJ2-7

DNA: TGTGCCAGCAGCCTAGCGGGGGAGGGTAAGGAGACCCAGTACTTC
CDR3: CASSLAGEGKETQYF
size: NA
V: TRBV9
D: TRBD2
J: TRBJ2-5

DNA: TGTGCCATCAGTGAGTCAGGGACTAGCGGGCTCCCTAGCACAGATACGCAGTATTTT
CDR3: CAISESGTSGLPSTDTQYF
size: NA
V: TRBV10-3
D: TRBD2
J: TRBJ2-3

DNA: TGTGCCAGCAGTTACAGGGAGGGGGTCCAGGGCTACACCTTC
CDR3: CASSYREGVQGYTF
size: once
V: TRBV6-5
D: NA
J: TRBJ1-2

DNA: TGTGCCAGCAGCCAGGCCGACAGAATCTATGGCTACACCTTC
CDR3: CASSQADRIYGYTF
size: NA
V: TRBV3-1/TRBV3-2
D: NA
J: TRBJ1-2

DNA: TGCGCCAGTTCCAGGGGAACTAATGAAAAACTGTTTTTT
CDR3: CASSRGTNEKLFF
size: NA
V: TRBV5-1
D: NA
J: TRBJ1-4